The source of this TCR beta chain is a study of sequential checkpoint blockade in melanoma (dated by TCRdb to about 2019). For the wider study: Patients were randomized 1:1 to first-line nivolumab followed by ipilimumab (arm A) or ipilimumab followed by nivolumab (arm B). Both trial sequences were followed by maintenance nivolumab. Beyond this particular receptor, the publication reports: The model for predicting response that combines TCR metrics with mutation burden needs to be validated in larger, independent patient cohorts.

Concerning this clone: Its cognate antigen has yet to be identified. Base qualities are not at hand, and no much larger clone is one base apart.

The immunoSEQ Assay was used to immunosequence TCRbeta CDR3 regions from genomic DNA. Before high-throughput sequencing, the genomic DNA was amplified using bias-controlled multiplex PCR. As for the authors' bioinformatics: To quantify the absolute abundance of each unique TCRbeta CDR3 region, the sequences were collapsed and filtered. Clonality was defined as 1 minus Pielou's evenness and was calculated using productive rearrangements only. A previously published method was used to identify clones with significantly greater frequencies in on-treatment samples than in baseline samples. Imported from immuneACCESS, the table was reduced by TCRdb to in-frame sequences with V and J called. These copies leave out some clones; in studies compared against another copy, an unresolved V gene accounts for under half, and the cause of the remainder is not known. The V and J calls and the clone size are those of that table, but D and trimming were determined from the DNA. The sample includes 20,000 to 25,000 clones, with 65% to 85% observed a single time. The biggest ten clones account for roughly a tenth of the sample.

The junction shows trimming of 4 bases on V and 5 bases on J, plus 12 bases between the germline ends. CDR1 and CDR2, looked up from the germline V gene (reference sequence), are SGHKS and YYEKEE. Including cysteine and phenylalanine, the CDR3 has 13 amino acids. Of the read, only the CDR3 DNA is kept; its 39 bases are in frame from base 1. Sample treatment or condition, as interpreted from the label and publication: randomized to nivolumab then ipilimumab (arm A) or the reverse (arm B). Prior DNA-damaging chemotherapy had not been received by any trial patient. Thawed PBMCs were sorted on a FACS Aria II flow cytometer to isolate live CD3+CD8+ cells negative for CD19 and CD56. CheckMate 064, a randomized, open-label phase II trial of sequential checkpoint blockade, was the source of the samples, all of which came from patients with melanoma. Peripheral blood mononuclear cells were collected by leukapheresis, purified with Ficoll-Paque, and frozen in human serum with roughly 10% DMSO. Purity of sorted blood CD3+CD8+ cells was verified at >95% immediately after sorting, followed by DNA extraction.

Here the chain combines TRBV5-5 and TRBJ1-1, and the D gene may be TRBD1, 5 bases matching. Sequencing was performed on CD8+ T cells sorted from blood (inferred from file names), taken from a patient given nivolumab and ipilimumab in sequence. This receptor was identified in a human donor with melanoma. The CDR3 reads as follows: CASSGGVSTEAFF. Here is the DNA: TGTGCCAGCAGCGGGGGGGTATCTACTGAAGCTTTCTTT.